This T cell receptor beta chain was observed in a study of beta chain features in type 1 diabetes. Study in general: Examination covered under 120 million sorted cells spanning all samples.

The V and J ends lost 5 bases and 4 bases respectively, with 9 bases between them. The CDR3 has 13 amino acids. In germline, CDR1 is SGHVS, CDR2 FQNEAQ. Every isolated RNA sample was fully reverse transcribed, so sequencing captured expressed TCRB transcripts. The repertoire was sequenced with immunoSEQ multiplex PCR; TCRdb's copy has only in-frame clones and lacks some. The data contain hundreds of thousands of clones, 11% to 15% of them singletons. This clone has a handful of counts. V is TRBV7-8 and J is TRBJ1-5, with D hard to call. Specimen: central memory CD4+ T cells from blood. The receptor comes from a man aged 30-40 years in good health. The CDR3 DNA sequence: TGTGCCAGCAGCCCACATGGGAATCAGCCCCAGCATTTT. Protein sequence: CASSPHGNQPQHF. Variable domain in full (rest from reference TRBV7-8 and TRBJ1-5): GAGVSQSPRYKVAKRGQDVALRCDPISGHVSLFWYQQALGQGPEFLTYFQNEAQLDKSGLPSDRFFAERPEGSVSTLKIQRTQQEDSAVYLCASSPHGNQPQHFGDGTRLSIL.